This is a list of T cell receptor beta chains from one sample in a study of radiation and T cells in renal cell carcinoma. The table came from immunoSEQ multiplex PCR; TCRdb's copy has only in-frame clones and leaves some out. Here the sample spans about 120,000 clones, roughly four fifths being singletons. The specimen was blood, collected from a patient whose treatment included radiotherapy and nephrectomy. The source is a woman aged 55-70 years with renal cell carcinoma. Each CDR3 is given with its conserved first and last residue. D genes are given only for firm matches. Clone size is not always given. Where it is, it says once, few, many or a class for expanded clones.

size	D	V	J	CDR3	DNA
-	TRBD2	TRBV6-5	TRBJ2-1	CASNQPGLLNEQFF	TGTGCCAGCAATCAACCGGGACTACTGAATGAGCAGTTCTTC
-	-	TRBV2	TRBJ2-1	CASRINEQFF	TGTGCCAGCAGGATTAATGAGCAGTTCTTC
-	TRBD1	TRBV7-9	TRBJ2-7	CASSLGQGVLSYEQYF	TGTGCCAGCAGCTTAGGACAGGGAGTGTTATCCTACGAGCAGTACTTC
-	-	TRBV2	TRBJ2-2	CASSIHTTTGELFF	TGTGCCAGCAGTATCCACACGACCACCGGGGAGCTGTTTTTT
-	TRBD1	TRBV6-5	TRBJ2-1	CASSLQGENWNEQFF	TGTGCCAGCAGTTTACAGGGGGAGAACTGGAATGAGCAGTTCTTC
-	-	TRBV6-1	TRBJ2-1	CASSGSPDSYNEQFF	TGTGCCAGCAGTGGTTCCCCAGATTCCTACAATGAGCAGTTCTTC
-	TRBD1	TRBV5-4	TRBJ1-1	CASSLGQGGSSRNTEAFF	TGTGCCAGCAGCTTGGGACAGGGGGGTTCATCGCGGAACACTGAAGCTTTCTTT
-	TRBD1	TRBV6-5	TRBJ2-5	CASTPGTGLPETQYF	TGTGCCAGCACCCCCGGGACAGGGCTTCCAGAGACCCAGTACTTC
-	-	TRBV6-1	TRBJ1-6	CASSAGRVNSPLHF	TGTGCCAGCAGTGCTGGCAGGGTTAATTCACCCCTCCACTTT
-	-	TRBV27	TRBJ1-2	CASSFTGNYGYTF	TGTGCCAGCAGTTTCACAGGGAACTATGGCTACACCTTC
-	-	TRBV7-6	TRBJ2-2	CASSWGPNTGELFF	TGTGCCAGCAGCTGGGGACCGAACACCGGGGAGCTGTTTTTT
-	TRBD2	TRBV5-4	TRBJ2-7	CASSPGLAAYEQYF	TGTGCCAGCAGCCCGGGACTAGCGGCCTACGAGCAGTACTTC
-	-	TRBV11-2	TRBJ1-3	CASSPHIGSGNTIYF	TGTGCCAGCAGCCCGCACATCGGCTCTGGAAACACCATATATTTT
-	-	TRBV7-6	TRBJ2-5	CASSPLAGPETQYF	TGTGCCAGCAGCCCCTTGGCAGGGCCAGAGACCCAGTACTTC
-	-	TRBV28	TRBJ1-2	CASSFGQGNYGYTF	TGTGCCAGCAGTTTCGGGCAGGGGAACTATGGCTACACCTTC
few	TRBD2	TRBV2	TRBJ2-3	CASSELASGYSTDTQYF	TGTGCCAGCAGTGAGTTGGCTAGCGGGTATAGCACAGATACGCAGTATTTT
few	TRBD1	TRBV9	TRBJ2-5	CASNPAGGRETQYF	TGTGCCAGCAACCCTGCAGGGGGCAGAGAGACCCAGTACTTC
-	-	TRBV9	TRBJ1-2	CASSWGYGYTF	TGTGCCAGCAGCTGGGGCTATGGCTACACCTTC
-	-	TRBV28	TRBJ1-4	CASARLNEKLFF	TGTGCCAGCGCCAGGCTCAATGAAAAACTGTTTTTT
once	TRBD1	TRBV19	TRBJ1-5	CASSLTSGTGTGPQHF	TGTGCCAGTAGTCTGACGTCCGGGACAGGCACAGGGCCCCAGCATTTT
many	-	TRBV6-5	TRBJ2-5	CASSYSIREETQYF	TGTGCCAGCAGTTACTCAATTCGGGAAGAGACCCAGTACTTC
-	-	TRBV19	TRBJ1-6	CASSDRDTHNSPLHF	TGTGCCAGTTCCGACCGGGACACCCATAATTCACCCCTCCACTTT
-	-	TRBV7-9	TRBJ2-3	CASSFGQQADTQYF	TGTGCCAGCAGCTTCGGACAGCAGGCAGATACGCAGTATTTT
few	TRBD1	TRBV2	TRBJ1-5	CASSEGSRGRQPQHF	TGTGCCAGCAGTGAAGGGTCCAGGGGGAGGCAGCCCCAGCATTTT
-	TRBD1	TRBV28	TRBJ1-5	CASSSGQGNQPQHF	TGTGCCAGCAGTTCGGGACAGGGCAATCAGCCCCAGCATTTT
many	-	TRBV28	TRBJ2-7	CASSPRWEQYF	TGTGCCAGCAGTCCACGGTGGGAGCAGTACTTC
-	-	TRBV6-1	TRBJ2-7	CASLGHLNEQYF	TGTGCCAGCTTAGGCCACCTTAACGAGCAGTACTTC
once	-	TRBV29-1	TRBJ2-7	CSVEEPGRSYEQYF	TGCAGCGTTGAAGAGCCAGGGAGGTCCTACGAGCAGTACTTC
-	-	TRBV7-8	TRBJ1-5	CASSPVSGPQHF	TGTGCCAGCAGCCCTGTATCAGGGCCCCAGCATTTT
-	-	TRBV5-8	TRBJ1-2	CASSLGQSYGYTF	TGTGCCAGCAGCTTGGGTCAGAGCTATGGCTACACCTTC
-	-	TRBV27	TRBJ1-2	CASSWAGGNYGYTF	TGTGCCAGCAGTTGGGCCGGAGGTAACTATGGCTACACCTTC
-	-	TRBV30	TRBJ2-3	CAWRNRGTQYF	TGTGCCTGGAGGAACCGGGGGACGCAGTATTTT
-	-	TRBV5-1	TRBJ1-1	CASSLAQVYTEAFF	TGCGCCAGCAGCTTGGCCCAGGTTTACACTGAAGCTTTCTTT
-	-	TRBV18	TRBJ1-5	CASSPAGGPGNQPQHF	TGTGCCAGCTCCCCAGCCGGGGGGCCCGGCAATCAGCCCCAGCATTTT
-	TRBD1	TRBV5-6	TRBJ1-1	CASSFGTGAVNTEAFF	TGTGCCAGCAGTTTTGGGACAGGGGCGGTGAACACTGAAGCTTTCTTT
-	TRBD1	TRBV2	TRBJ1-2	CASRGTGGHYGYTF	TGTGCCAGCAGGGGGACAGGGGGCCACTATGGCTACACCTTC
-	TRBD1	TRBV5-1	TRBJ2-3	CASSLRTGAPDTQYF	TGCGCCAGCAGCTTGAGGACAGGGGCACCAGATACGCAGTATTTT
few	TRBD1	TRBV29-1	TRBJ1-1	CSVVQGRRTEAFF	TGCAGCGTTGTACAGGGGCGGAGGACTGAAGCTTTCTTT
-	-	TRBV25-1	TRBJ1-2	CASRPETVLYGYTF	TGTGCCAGCAGACCCGAGACAGTCCTCTATGGCTACACCTTC
-	-	TRBV19	TRBJ1-5	CASRARNQPQHF	TGTGCCAGTAGGGCGAGGAATCAGCCCCAGCATTTT
-	-	TRBV28	TRBJ2-7	CASSLSLRGRQYF	TGTGCCAGCAGTTTATCCCTACGGGGCAGGCAGTACTTC
-	-	TRBV6-5	TRBJ1-2	CASSYRDGYTF	TGTGCCAGCAGTTACCGAGATGGCTACACCTTC
-	-	TRBV7-9	TRBJ2-5	CASSPRGGETQYF	TGTGCCAGCAGCCCCAGAGGGGGAGAGACCCAGTACTTC
-	-	TRBV30	TRBJ2-5	CAWRRGQETQYF	TGTGCCTGGAGGAGGGGTCAAGAGACCCAGTACTTC
-	-	TRBV2	TRBJ2-7	CASRPTGSGYEQYF	TGTGCCAGCAGGCCTACAGGGTCAGGCTACGAGCAGTACTTC
-	TRBD2	TRBV4-1	TRBJ2-3	CASSRTSDTDTQYF	TGCGCCAGCAGCCGGACTAGCGACACAGATACGCAGTATTTT
-	-	TRBV6-1	TRBJ1-1	CASSVLDRPNTEAFF	TGTGCCAGCAGTGTACTAGACAGACCTAACACTGAAGCTTTCTTT
-	-	TRBV6-5	TRBJ2-5	CASRVTGRETQYF	TGTGCCAGCAGGGTTACAGGCCGAGAGACCCAGTACTTC
-	TRBD1	TRBV7-2	TRBJ2-7	CASSLRQGYEQYF	TGTGCCAGCAGCTTGCGACAGGGCTACGAGCAGTACTTC
-	TRBD1	TRBV4-2	TRBJ2-2	CASSQKTGGSHPGELFF	TGTGCCAGCAGCCAAAAGACAGGGGGAAGTCACCCCGGGGAGCTGTTTTTT
-	-	TRBV6-1	TRBJ1-6	CASSGTNRVQPLHF	TGTGCCAGCAGCGGAACTAACAGGGTCCAACCCCTCCACTTT